Listed below are T cell receptor beta chains from one sample, sequenced in a study of shared clonotypes between healthy human individuals. The assay was immunoSEQ multiplex PCR, and TCRdb's table has in-frame clones only and misses some. The table has 950,000 to 1,100,000 clones, around three quarters seen once. Sequencing input: memory CD4+ T cells from PBMCs. These receptors all come from a man between 18 and 29 years old in good health. Some clones in this sample may be carry-over from other donors' samples. CDR3s include the opening cysteine and the closing phenylalanine or tryptophan. A D gene is named only where the DNA matches it firmly. Clone size is given for some rows only: seen once, a few or many times, or a class if the clone is expanded.

v_gene: TRBV28
d_gene: NA
len: 19
abundance: few
j_gene: TRBJ2-3
CDR3aa: CASTPGLSRGRLSTDTQYF

v_gene: TRBV7-2
d_gene: NA
len: 15
abundance: NA
j_gene: TRBJ2-3
CDR3aa: CASSLMGPSTDTQYF

v_gene: TRBV4-1
d_gene: TRBD1
len: 15
abundance: NA
j_gene: TRBJ1-4
CDR3aa: CASREGDRGPSLLFF

v_gene: TRBV28
d_gene: NA
len: 15
abundance: NA
j_gene: TRBJ1-3
CDR3aa: CASSSQGRGGNTIYF

v_gene: TRBV29-1
d_gene: NA
len: 13
abundance: NA
j_gene: TRBJ2-4
CDR3aa: CSVRGIAKNIQYF

v_gene: TRBV4-2
d_gene: NA
len: 15
abundance: NA
j_gene: TRBJ2-7
CDR3aa: CASSRGRDSSYEQYF

v_gene: TRBV6-5
d_gene: NA
len: 14
abundance: few
j_gene: TRBJ1-1
CDR3aa: CASSFRTGDTEAFF

v_gene: TRBV7-2
d_gene: TRBD2
len: 15
abundance: NA
j_gene: TRBJ2-7
CDR3aa: CASSPVAGGPHEQYF

v_gene: TRBV9
d_gene: NA
len: 15
abundance: NA
j_gene: TRBJ1-4
CDR3aa: CASSPSGTANEKLFF

v_gene: TRBV9
d_gene: NA
len: 14
abundance: many
j_gene: TRBJ1-1
CDR3aa: CASSVEPLNTEAFF

v_gene: TRBV5-1
d_gene: TRBD2
len: 14
abundance: NA
j_gene: TRBJ2-5
CDR3aa: CASRRGVFEETQYF

v_gene: TRBV28
d_gene: NA
len: 17
abundance: NA
j_gene: TRBJ1-5
CDR3aa: CASSLNYGGINNQPQHF

v_gene: TRBV30
d_gene: TRBD2
len: 16
abundance: few
j_gene: TRBJ2-3
CDR3aa: CAWSVTGAGAGDTQYF

v_gene: TRBV7-9
d_gene: TRBD1
len: 15
abundance: many
j_gene: TRBJ2-4
CDR3aa: CASSLTGQGENIQYF

v_gene: TRBV14
d_gene: TRBD2
len: 16
abundance: NA
j_gene: TRBJ2-1
CDR3aa: CASSQGGLAGLYEQFF

v_gene: TRBV7-2
d_gene: NA
len: 16
abundance: NA
j_gene: TRBJ2-2
CDR3aa: CASSQTPHDRTGELFF

v_gene: TRBV28
d_gene: TRBD1
len: 16
abundance: NA
j_gene: TRBJ1-2
CDR3aa: CASSRGGSGQVKGYTF

v_gene: TRBV7-2
d_gene: NA
len: 15
abundance: NA
j_gene: TRBJ1-5
CDR3aa: CASSLAAQLNQPQHF

v_gene: TRBV14
d_gene: NA
len: 13
abundance: many
j_gene: TRBJ2-3
CDR3aa: CASSESGTDTQYF

v_gene: TRBV28
d_gene: NA
len: 16
abundance: NA
j_gene: TRBJ1-4
CDR3aa: CASSDGGFRTNEKLFF

v_gene: TRBV18
d_gene: TRBD2
len: 15
abundance: NA
j_gene: TRBJ2-3
CDR3aa: CASSPSSGSTDTQYF

v_gene: TRBV5-4
d_gene: NA
len: 14
abundance: NA
j_gene: TRBJ2-5
CDR3aa: CASSSKVGQETQYF

v_gene: TRBV27
d_gene: NA
len: 14
abundance: NA
j_gene: TRBJ2-1
CDR3aa: CASSMPGHGYEQFF

v_gene: TRBV5-1
d_gene: TRBD1
len: 16
abundance: NA
j_gene: TRBJ1-3
CDR3aa: CASSTGQASSGNTIYF

v_gene: TRBV11-1
d_gene: TRBD1
len: 15
abundance: NA
j_gene: TRBJ2-1
CDR3aa: CASSLRDRLGNEQFF

v_gene: TRBV6-5
d_gene: NA
len: 12
abundance: NA
j_gene: TRBJ2-3
CDR3aa: CASTGTGGTQYF

v_gene: TRBV28
d_gene: NA
len: 15
abundance: NA
j_gene: TRBJ2-7
CDR3aa: CASSRAASLSYEQYF

v_gene: TRBV6-5
d_gene: TRBD1
len: 15
abundance: NA
j_gene: TRBJ2-1
CDR3aa: CASSRQGNSYNEQFF

v_gene: TRBV28
d_gene: NA
len: 16
abundance: NA
j_gene: TRBJ2-4
CDR3aa: CASSLSGLRAKNIQYF

v_gene: TRBV4-3
d_gene: TRBD2
len: 15
abundance: NA
j_gene: TRBJ2-7
CDR3aa: CASSQRTSATYEQYF

v_gene: TRBV7-8
d_gene: NA
len: 15
abundance: NA
j_gene: TRBJ2-3
CDR3aa: CASSLAGPGTDTQYF

v_gene: TRBV12-5
d_gene: NA
len: 14
abundance: once
j_gene: TRBJ2-1
CDR3aa: CASGLGTIDGEQFF

v_gene: TRBV10-2
d_gene: NA
len: 12
abundance: NA
j_gene: TRBJ1-2
CDR3aa: CASSGTGSGYTF

v_gene: TRBV12-5
d_gene: NA
len: 15
abundance: NA
j_gene: TRBJ2-3
CDR3aa: CASGLAPPRRDTQYF

v_gene: TRBV6-1
d_gene: TRBD1
len: 14
abundance: many
j_gene: TRBJ1-1
CDR3aa: CASSEGQGGTEAFF

v_gene: TRBV6-1
d_gene: TRBD1
len: 14
abundance: NA
j_gene: TRBJ1-5
CDR3aa: CASNRQGRGQPQHF

v_gene: TRBV5-1
d_gene: NA
len: 16
abundance: NA
j_gene: TRBJ2-7
CDR3aa: CASSLIGGGTQDEQYF

v_gene: TRBV5-6
d_gene: NA
len: 14
abundance: few
j_gene: TRBJ2-5
CDR3aa: CASSSRSLQETQYF

v_gene: TRBV18
d_gene: NA
len: 18
abundance: NA
j_gene: TRBJ1-2
CDR3aa: CASSAYTGTGSVYRGYTF

v_gene: TRBV30
d_gene: NA
len: 13
abundance: many
j_gene: TRBJ1-1
CDR3aa: CAWDWNMNTEAFF

v_gene: TRBV5-4
d_gene: NA
len: 12
abundance: few
j_gene: TRBJ1-2
CDR3aa: CASSLANYGYTF

v_gene: TRBV10-3
d_gene: TRBD2
len: 17
abundance: NA
j_gene: TRBJ2-1
CDR3aa: CAISVPGTSGSMNEQFF

v_gene: TRBV2
d_gene: TRBD1
len: 15
abundance: NA
j_gene: TRBJ1-2
CDR3aa: CASRDTGQGGYGYTF

v_gene: TRBV20-1
d_gene: NA
len: 11
abundance: few
j_gene: TRBJ2-3
CDR3aa: CSARGGDTQYF

v_gene: TRBV18
d_gene: TRBD1
len: 15
abundance: NA
j_gene: TRBJ2-5
CDR3aa: CASSPQRQGWETQYF

v_gene: TRBV28
d_gene: TRBD2
len: 16
abundance: NA
j_gene: TRBJ2-1
CDR3aa: CASSTRLAGGYNEQFF

v_gene: TRBV6-1
d_gene: TRBD1
len: 13
abundance: NA
j_gene: TRBJ1-2
CDR3aa: CASGQGHNYGYTF

v_gene: TRBV11-2
d_gene: NA
len: 12
abundance: once
j_gene: TRBJ1-1
CDR3aa: CASSLGQGEAFF

v_gene: TRBV5-4
d_gene: NA
len: 14
abundance: once
j_gene: TRBJ2-3
CDR3aa: CASSLPLATDTQYF

v_gene: TRBV6-1
d_gene: NA
len: 13
abundance: NA
j_gene: TRBJ2-5
CDR3aa: CASIAGYQETQYF

v_gene: TRBV7-9
d_gene: TRBD1
len: 16
abundance: NA
j_gene: TRBJ2-5
CDR3aa: CASSLRTGIFGETQYF

v_gene: TRBV2
d_gene: TRBD2
len: 16
abundance: NA
j_gene: TRBJ2-1
CDR3aa: CASSGISGMVGNEQFF

v_gene: TRBV6-1
d_gene: NA
len: 12
abundance: NA
j_gene: TRBJ1-2
CDR3aa: CASTGRDYGYTF

v_gene: TRBV6-6
d_gene: TRBD1
len: 15
abundance: NA
j_gene: TRBJ1-1
CDR3aa: CASSRQGRMNTEAFF

v_gene: TRBV5-1
d_gene: TRBD1
len: 17
abundance: NA
j_gene: TRBJ1-4
CDR3aa: CASSRGDRAHLDEKLFF